This entry lists 11 T cell receptor beta chains sequenced from one sample in a study of patients and donors after allogeneic stem cell transplantation. A single record per CDR3 protein comes from TCRdb applying MiXCR to the RT-PCR reads. The table has about 960,000 distinct CDR3 sequences, roughly 18% seen once. Sequenced: blood, either unsorted or a sorted T cell fraction (not recorded which). Every receptor here comes from a human donor who was either an allogeneic HSCT recipient or a stem cell or donor lymphocyte infusion donor (not recorded which). It is not recorded whose cells these are; they may come from a transplant donor.

This clonotype has more than one count but fewer than ten. J is TRBJ1-1 and V is TRBV12-5; D uncertain. Trimming took 5 bases from V and 2 from J, leaving 9 bases between them. Germline lookup yields CDR1 LGHNT and CDR2 FRNRAP. The CDR3 consists of 13 residues. The CDR3 reads CASGTARNTEAFF. In nucleotides, the CDR3 is TGTGCTAGTGGTACCGCCAGAAACACTGAAGCTTTCTTT.

CDR3 residues: CATSRGGDGRVDYEQYF. The CDR3 DNA is TGTGCCACCAGCAGAGGGGGGGACGGTAGGGTTGACTACGAGCAGTACTTC. The gene calls are TRBV15 and TRBJ2-7; tentatively, D is TRBD2 (6 bases). Between the trimmed V and J ends, which lost 1 base and 3 bases, there was a span of 19 bases. The CDR3 spans 17 residues. The V gene's germline CDR1 is LNHNV and CDR2 YYDKDF (reference sequence). The whole variable domain, filled in from reference TRBV15 and TRBJ2-7, reads DAMVIQNPRYQVTQFGKPVTLSCSQTLNHNVMYWYQQKSSQAPKLLFHYYDKDFNNEADTPDNFQSRRPNTSFCFLDIRSPGLGDTAMYLCATSRGGDGRVDYEQYFGPGTRLTVT.

There are a few counts of this clonotype. The rearrangement joins TRBV6-1 to TRBJ2-7; 9 nucleotides agree with TRBD1. The trim removed 8 bases at V and 5 bases at J, leaving 7 bases unmatched. This CDR3 is 13 amino acids long. Germline V gene lookup returns CDR1 MNHNS and CDR2 SASEGT. Here the CDR3 DNA reads TGTGCCAGCGTGGGGACAGGGAGCAACGAGCAGTACTTC. It encodes CASVGTGSNEQYF.

This clonotype was observed a handful of times. J is TRBJ2-1 and V is TRBV3-1; D not certain. V lost 4 bases to trimming and J lost 10 bases, with 11 bases between them. The CDR3 covers 12 residues. The germline V gene has CDR1 LGHDT and CDR2 YNNKEL (reference sequence). CDR3 nucleotides: TGTGCCAGCAGCCCATTTCGCAGAGAGCAGTTCTTC. Amino acids: CASSPFRREQFF.

The rearrangement joins TRBV6-1 to TRBJ2-1; TRBD1 matches 8 bases. After removal of 7 bases from V and 6 bases from J, the junction contained 11 bases not matched to a gene. Germline V gene lookup returns CDR1 MNHNS and CDR2 SASEGT. The CDR3 is 15 amino acids. Here the CDR3 DNA reads TGTGCCAGCACCCTCTCGACAGGGGTCGGCAATGAGCAGTTCTTC. Translation: CASTLSTGVGNEQFF.

The J gene is TRBJ2-7, the V gene TRBV5-4; 9 bases are a match to TRBD2. CDR1 and CDR2 from the germline V gene are SGHNT and YYREEE (reference sequence). The CDR3 covers 15 residues. Trimming cost V 4 bases and J 2 bases; bases outside gene matches: 7. The CDR3 nucleotides read TGTGCCAGCAGCCAGACTAGCGGAAAGACCTACGAGCAGTACTTC. This sequence encodes CASSQTSGKTYEQYF.

Many counts were recorded for this clonotype. V usage is TRBV7-2 and J usage is TRBJ1-6; D perhaps matches TRBD1 (5 bases). This CDR3 contains 17 residues. The V end was cut by 1 base, the J end by 7 bases, with 17 bases between. CDR1 is SGHTA and CDR2 is FQGNSA in the germline V gene. The CDR3 DNA follows: TGTGCCAGCAGCTTAGTTGTTGGGGGGATCCAAAATTCACCCCTCCACTTT. Translating it yields CASSLVVGGIQNSPLHF.

This clonotype showed up just a few times. The chain joins TRBV7-8 to TRBJ1-4, with 7 bases identical to TRBD1. Germline V gene lookup returns CDR1 SGHVS and CDR2 FQNEAQ. This CDR3 is 15 amino acids long. Trimming at V came to 1 base and at J to 7 bases, leaving 6 bases not matched to a gene. The CDR3 DNA reads as TGTGCCAGCAGCTTAGGGAGGGGGCCTGTTGAAAAACTGTTTTTT. Translation: CASSLGRGPVEKLFF. Full variable domain (rest looked up from reference TRBV7-8 and TRBJ1-4): GAGVSQSPRYKVAKRGQDVALRCDPISGHVSLFWYQQALGQGPEFLTYFQNEAQLDKSGLPSDRFFAERPEGSVSTLKIQRTQQEDSAVYLCASSLGRGPVEKLFFGSGTQLSVL.

CDR3 nucleotide sequence: TGTGCCAGCAGTTTACGGACAATAGCCATATATTTT. Translation: CASSLRTIAIYF. This rearrangement joins TRBV12-3 or TRBV12-4 to TRBJ1-3; possible D gene TRBD1, 5 bases. The CDR3 has 12 residues. The germline V and J ends were trimmed by 2 bases and 11 bases, with 10 bases remaining between them.

This chain uses TRBV5-8 with TRBJ1-2, with D possibly TRBD1 on 5 matching bases. Between the trimmed V and J ends, which lost 6 bases and 6 bases, there was a span of 18 bases. The CDR3 covers 14 residues. CDR1 and CDR2 from the germline V gene are SGHTS and YDEGEE. This chain's CDR3 is CASTLSGGRNGYTF. CDR3 coding DNA: TGTGCCAGCACTCTGTCGGGGGGAAGGAATGGCTACACCTTC.

This clonotype has only one observation. The chain has TRBV3-1 and TRBJ1-3; the D is unclear. Germline values: CDR1 LGHDT, CDR2 YNNKEL (reference sequence). CDR3 length: 15 residues. The V end lost 0 bases, the J end lost 2 bases, and 8 bases lay between the germline ends. CDR3 coding DNA: TGTGCCAGCAGCCAAGACAGCATACCTGGAAACACCATATATTTT. Its protein product is CASSQDSIPGNTIYF. Full variable domain (remainder filled in from reference TRBV3-1 and TRBJ1-3): DTAVSQTPKYLVTQMGNDKSIKCEQNLGHDTMYWYKQDSKKFLKIMFSYNNKELIINETVPNRFSPKSPDKAHLNLHINSLELGDSAVYFCASSQDSIPGNTIYFGEGSWLTVV.